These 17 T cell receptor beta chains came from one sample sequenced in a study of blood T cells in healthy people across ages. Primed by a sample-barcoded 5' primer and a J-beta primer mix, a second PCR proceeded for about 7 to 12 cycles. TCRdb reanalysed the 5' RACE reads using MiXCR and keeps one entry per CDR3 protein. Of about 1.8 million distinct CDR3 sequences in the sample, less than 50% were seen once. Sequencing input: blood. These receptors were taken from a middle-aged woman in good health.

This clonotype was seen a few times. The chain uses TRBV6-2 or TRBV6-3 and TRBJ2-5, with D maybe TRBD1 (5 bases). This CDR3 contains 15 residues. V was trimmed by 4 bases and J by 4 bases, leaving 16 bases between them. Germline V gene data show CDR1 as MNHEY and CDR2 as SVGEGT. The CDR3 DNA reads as TGTGCCAGCAGTTGGACGGCCAGGGCCGGAGAGACCCAGTACTTC. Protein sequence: CASSWTARAGETQYF.

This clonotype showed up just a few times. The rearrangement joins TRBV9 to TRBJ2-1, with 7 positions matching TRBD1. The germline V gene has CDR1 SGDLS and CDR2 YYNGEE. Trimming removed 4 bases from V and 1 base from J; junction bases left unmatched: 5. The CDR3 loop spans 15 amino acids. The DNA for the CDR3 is TGTGCCAGCAGCCCACAGGACAGGTCCTACAATGAGCAGTTCTTC. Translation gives CASSPQDRSYNEQFF.

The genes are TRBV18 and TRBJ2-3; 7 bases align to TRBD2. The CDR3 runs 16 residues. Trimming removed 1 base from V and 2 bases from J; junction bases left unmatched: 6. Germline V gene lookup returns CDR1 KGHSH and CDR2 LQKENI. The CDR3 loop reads CASSPRASGHTDTQYF. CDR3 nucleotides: TGTGCCAGCTCACCACGGGCTAGCGGTCACACAGATACGCAGTATTTT.

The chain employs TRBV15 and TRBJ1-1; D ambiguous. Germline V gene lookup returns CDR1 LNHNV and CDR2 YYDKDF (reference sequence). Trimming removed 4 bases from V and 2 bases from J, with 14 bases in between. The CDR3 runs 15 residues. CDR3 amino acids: CATSKFLSGNTEAFF. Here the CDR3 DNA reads TGTGCCACCAGCAAGTTCTTAAGCGGAAACACTGAAGCTTTCTTT.

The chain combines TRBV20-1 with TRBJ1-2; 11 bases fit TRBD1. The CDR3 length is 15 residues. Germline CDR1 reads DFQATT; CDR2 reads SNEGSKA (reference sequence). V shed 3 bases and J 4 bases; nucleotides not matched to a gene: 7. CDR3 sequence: CSASPWDRGFYGYTF. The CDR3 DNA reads TGCAGTGCTAGTCCCTGGGACAGGGGGTTCTATGGCTACACCTTC.

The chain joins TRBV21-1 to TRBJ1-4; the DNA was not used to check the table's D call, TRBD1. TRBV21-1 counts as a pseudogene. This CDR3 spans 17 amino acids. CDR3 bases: TGTGCCAGCAGCAAAGGCGGGGGGCGAGGGGATAATGAAAAACTGTTTTTT. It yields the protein CASSKGGGRGDNEKLFF.

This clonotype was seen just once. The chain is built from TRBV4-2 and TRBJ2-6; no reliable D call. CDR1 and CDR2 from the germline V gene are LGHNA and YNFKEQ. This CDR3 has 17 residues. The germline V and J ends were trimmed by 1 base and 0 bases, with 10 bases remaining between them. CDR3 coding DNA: TGTGCCAGCAGCCAAGGGGTCGTTCACTCTGGGGCCAACGTCCTGACTTTC. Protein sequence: CASSQGVVHSGANVLTF.

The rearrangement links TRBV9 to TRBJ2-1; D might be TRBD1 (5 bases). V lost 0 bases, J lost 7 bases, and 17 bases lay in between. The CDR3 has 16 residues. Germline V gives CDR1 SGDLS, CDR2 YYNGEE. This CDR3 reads CASSVGPTIRGNEQFF. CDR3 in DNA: TGTGCCAGCAGCGTAGGACCGACGATTAGGGGTAATGAGCAGTTCTTC.

CDR3 in DNA: TGCGCCAGCAGCTTGAGGGGACTCACGATAAATACGCAGTATTTT. Protein product: CASSLRGLTINTQYF. This chain uses TRBV5-1 with TRBJ2-3; tentatively, D is TRBD2 (6 bases). The CDR3 is made up of 15 amino acids. CDR1 and CDR2 from the germline V gene are SGHRS and YFSETQ. V lost 1 base and J 7 bases, leaving 16 bases between the germline ends. The full variable domain, completed using reference TRBV5-1 and TRBJ2-3, is KAGVTQTPRYLIKTRGQQVTLSCSPISGHRSVSWYQQTPGQGLQFLFEYFSETQRNKGNFPGRFSGRQFSNSRSEMNVSTLELGDSALYLCASSLRGLTINTQYFGPGTRLTVL.

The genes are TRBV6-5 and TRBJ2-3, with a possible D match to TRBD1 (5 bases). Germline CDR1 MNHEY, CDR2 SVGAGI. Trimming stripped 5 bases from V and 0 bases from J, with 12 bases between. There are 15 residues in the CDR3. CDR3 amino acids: CASSPVGLSTDTQYF. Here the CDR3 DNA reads TGTGCCAGCAGTCCGGTGGGGCTTAGCACAGATACGCAGTATTTT.

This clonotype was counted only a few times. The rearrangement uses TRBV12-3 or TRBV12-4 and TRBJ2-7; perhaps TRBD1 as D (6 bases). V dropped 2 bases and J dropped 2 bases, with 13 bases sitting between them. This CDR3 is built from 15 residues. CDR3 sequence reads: CASSLRGTATYEQYF. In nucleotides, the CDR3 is TGTGCCAGCAGTTTAAGGGGGACGGCAACCTACGAGCAGTACTTC.

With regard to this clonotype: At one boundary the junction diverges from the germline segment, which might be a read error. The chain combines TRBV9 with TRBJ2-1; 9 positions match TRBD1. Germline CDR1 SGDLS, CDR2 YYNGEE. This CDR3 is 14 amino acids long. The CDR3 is CAGSVATGGNEQFF. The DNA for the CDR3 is TGTGCCGGCAGCGTAGCGACAGGGGGCAATGAGCAGTTCTTC.

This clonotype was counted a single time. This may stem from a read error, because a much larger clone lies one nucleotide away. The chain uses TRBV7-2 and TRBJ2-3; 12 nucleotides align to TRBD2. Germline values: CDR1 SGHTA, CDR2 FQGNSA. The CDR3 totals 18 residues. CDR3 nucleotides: TGTGCCGGCAGCTTGCTAGCGGGGGGGTCGGGGAGCACAGATACGCAGTATTTT. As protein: CAGSLLAGGSGSTDTQYF.

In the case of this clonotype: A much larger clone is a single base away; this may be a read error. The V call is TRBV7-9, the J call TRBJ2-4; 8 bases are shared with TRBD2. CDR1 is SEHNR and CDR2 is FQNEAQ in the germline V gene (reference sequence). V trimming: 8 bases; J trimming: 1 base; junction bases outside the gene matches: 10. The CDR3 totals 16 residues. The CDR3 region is CASGPSGGVAKNIQYF. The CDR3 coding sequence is TGTGCCAGCGGCCCCTCGGGAGGGGTGGCCAAAAACATTCAGTACTTC. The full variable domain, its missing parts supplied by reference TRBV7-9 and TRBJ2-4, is DTGVSQNPRHKITKRGQNVTFRCDPISEHNRLYWYRQTLGQGPEFLTYFQNEAQLEKSRLLSDRFSAERPKGSFSTLEIQRTEQGDSAMYLCASGPSGGVAKNIQYFGAGTRLSVL.

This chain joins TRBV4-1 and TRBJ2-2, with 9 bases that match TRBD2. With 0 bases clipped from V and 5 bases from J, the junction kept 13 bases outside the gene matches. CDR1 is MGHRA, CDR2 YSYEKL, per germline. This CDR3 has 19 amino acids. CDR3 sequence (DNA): TGCGCCAGCAGCCAAGATAGGCTCCTAGCGGGGCCTGGGACCGGGGAGCTGTTTTTT. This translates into CASSQDRLLAGPGTGELFF.

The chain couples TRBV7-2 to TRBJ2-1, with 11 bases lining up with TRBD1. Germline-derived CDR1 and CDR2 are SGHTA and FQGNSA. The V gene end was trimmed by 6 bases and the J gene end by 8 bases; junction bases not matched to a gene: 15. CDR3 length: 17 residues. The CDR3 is CASRARGGTGGFDEQFF. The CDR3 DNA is TGTGCCAGCAGGGCTAGGGGGGGGACAGGGGGATTCGATGAGCAGTTCTTC.

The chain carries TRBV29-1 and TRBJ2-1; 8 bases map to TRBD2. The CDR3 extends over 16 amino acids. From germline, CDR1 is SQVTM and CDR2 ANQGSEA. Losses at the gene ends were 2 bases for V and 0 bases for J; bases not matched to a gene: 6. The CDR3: CSVESGGPSSYNEQFF. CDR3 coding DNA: TGCAGCGTTGAATCGGGGGGGCCGAGCTCCTACAATGAGCAGTTCTTC.